These 4 T cell receptor beta chains were all obtained from the same sample, sequenced in a study of cytomegalovirus exposure and HLA in healthy donors (dated by TCRdb to about 2017). Library method: the immunoSEQ multiplex PCR assay. TCRdb took this table from immuneACCESS and kept in-frame rearrangements with V and J called. Such tables lack part of the clones; where checked against another copy, unresolved V genes explain under half of the gap, and the rest is unexplained. For this sample the table gives 82,000 or so clones, of which 85% to 95% were detected only once. 0.6% to 0.7% of the sample belongs to the ten largest clones. The sequenced sample consisted of PBMCs. The receptor source for this set is a woman aged 18-29 years in good health and CMV-seronegative.

This chain connects TRBV9 to TRBJ1-3, with D uncertain. The CDR3 loop spans 13 amino acids. Trimming removed 6 bases at V and 2 bases at J, with 9 bases between. Per germline, CDR1 SGDLS and CDR2 YYNGEE. This chain's CDR3 is CASTPGTGNTIYF. The CDR3 coding sequence is TGTGCCAGCACTCCGGGGACTGGAAACACCATATATTTT. The full variable domain, its missing parts supplied by reference TRBV9 and TRBJ1-3, is DSGVTQTPKHLITATGQRVTLRCSPRSGDLSVYWYQQSLDQGLQFLIQYYNGEERAKGNILERFSAQQFPDLHSELNLSSLELGDSALYFCASTPGTGNTIYFGEGSWLTVV.

This clone has only one observation. The junction departs from germline at one end; a sequencing error may be responsible. This chain links TRBV19 with TRBJ1-2; 7 bases align to TRBD1. This CDR3 has 15 residues. Germline CDR1 and CDR2: LNHDA and SQIVND (reference sequence). CDR3 sequence: CASSQLTGINFGYTF. The CDR3 nucleotides read TGTGCCAGTAGTCAACTGACAGGGATCAACTTTGGCTACACCTTC.

V and J are TRBV19 and TRBJ1-5; no reliable D call. V lost 3 bases, J lost 1 base, and 10 bases lay in between. The germline CDR1 and CDR2 sequences are LNHDA and SQIVND (reference sequence). The CDR3 spans 15 residues. This CDR3 reads CASSMGVTSNQPQHF. The CDR3 nucleotides are TGTGCCAGTAGTATGGGCGTGACAAGCAATCAGCCCCAGCATTTT.

This clone appeared once. The genes are TRBV9 and TRBJ2-3, with D maybe TRBD2 (6 bases). The ends were cut back, 0 bases at V and 7 bases at J, with 12 bases in the middle. There are 14 residues in the CDR3. Germline-derived CDR1 and CDR2 are SGDLS and YYNGEE. This CDR3 reads CASSVAGEGNTQYF. CDR3 sequence (DNA): TGTGCCAGCAGCGTAGCGGGAGAGGGGAATACGCAGTATTTT.